The rows below give T cell receptor beta chains drawn from one sample of a study of cytomegalovirus exposure and HLA in healthy donors. Only in-frame clones appear in the TCRdb table, and some are missing; sequencing was by immunoSEQ multiplex PCR. The sample has some 170,000 clones, about two thirds seen once. The sample consisted of PBMCs. These receptors all come from a human donor in good health. Each CDR3 is given without its conserved first and last residue. Size is omitted from some rows. Given values are once, few, many or a class for expanded clones.

V gene,J gene,clone size,CDR3 protein
TRBV5-4,TRBJ1-6,once,ASSLGTGDNSPLH
TRBV9,TRBJ1-2,NA,ASRSDRGLIGVYGYT
TRBV15,TRBJ2-1,NA,ATSSGFSGNEQF
TRBV7-2,TRBJ2-1,few,ASSSLPTGRDEQF
TRBV5-4,TRBJ1-1,once,ASSLAVRANTEAF
TRBV6-6,TRBJ2-1,once,ASRGGEQF
TRBV5-6,TRBJ1-6,NA,ASSLLEGWNSPLH
TRBV19,TRBJ2-2,NA,ASRRQGNTGELF
TRBV6-6,TRBJ2-1,few,ASSPPGLAGDEQF
TRBV19,TRBJ1-5,NA,ASRGMDRVNQPQH
TRBV5-1,TRBJ2-5,NA,ASSLAPTGSGAETQY
TRBV4-1,TRBJ2-1,NA,ASQEKWGLARGVEF
TRBV6-1,TRBJ2-1,NA,ASSELTGGNEQF
TRBV5-1,TRBJ1-2,NA,ASSLAGEVYGYT
TRBV18,TRBJ1-5,NA,ASSLSGTQH
TRBV30,TRBJ2-7,once,AWSRGYYEQY
TRBV4-1,TRBJ1-4,few,ASSQDGGVYEKLF
TRBV7-9,TRBJ2-2,NA,ASSPPRGGGAGELF
TRBV30,TRBJ1-1,NA,ASLRGSNTEAF
TRBV18,TRBJ1-2,NA,ASSPGTGGHYGYT
TRBV12-5,TRBJ2-3,NA,ASGDRATDTQY
TRBV30,TRBJ1-1,NA,AWTRQGPEAF
TRBV7-6,TRBJ1-3,once,ASSLVGQTSGNTIY
TRBV9,TRBJ2-3,NA,ASSLRTSGGFTDTQY
TRBV7-2,TRBJ1-2,NA,ASSVRGNYGYT
TRBV7-8,TRBJ1-2,NA,ASSPREGSGYGYT
TRBV7-9,TRBJ1-3,few,ASRPRQGSSGNTIY
TRBV5-6,TRBJ1-4,NA,ASSLSRVGQGEKLF
TRBV5-6,TRBJ2-7,few,ASSPGGVYEQY
TRBV11-2,TRBJ2-7,few,ASSSGTVYEQY
TRBV10-3,TRBJ1-2,NA,AISESGGPYGYT
TRBV19,TRBJ1-1,once,ASSIVVQAPEAF
TRBV6-5,TRBJ2-5,NA,ASSYSISGIETQY
TRBV7-9,NA,NA,ASSLGGEIGYEQY
TRBV5-1,TRBJ1-1,NA,ASSRGQAEAF
TRBV7-9,TRBJ1-6,NA,ASSESTGFGSPLH
TRBV5-6,TRBJ1-2,NA,ASSLWGQGLLHGYT
TRBV19,TRBJ1-1,once,ASSMGQPGGAF
TRBV9,TRBJ2-2,NA,ASTTGYGGELF